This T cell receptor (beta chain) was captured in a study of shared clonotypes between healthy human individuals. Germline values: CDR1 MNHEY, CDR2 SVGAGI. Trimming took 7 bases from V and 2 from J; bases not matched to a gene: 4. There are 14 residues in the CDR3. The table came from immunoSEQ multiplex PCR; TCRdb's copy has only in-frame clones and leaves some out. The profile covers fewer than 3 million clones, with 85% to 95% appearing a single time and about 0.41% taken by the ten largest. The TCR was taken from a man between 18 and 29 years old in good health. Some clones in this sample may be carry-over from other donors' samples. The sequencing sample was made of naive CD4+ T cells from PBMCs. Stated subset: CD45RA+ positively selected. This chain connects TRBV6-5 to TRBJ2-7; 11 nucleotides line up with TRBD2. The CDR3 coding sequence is TGTGCCAGCAACCCGGGACTAGCGGCCTACGAGCAGTACTTC. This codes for CASNPGLAAYEQYF.